Listed here are 26 T cell receptor beta chains from one sample, sequenced in a study of T cells expressing NK-cell markers. From the 5' RACE reads, TCRdb lists one entry per CDR3 protein and no DNA. Its listing shows roughly 380,000 distinct CDR3 sequences. The sequenced sample consisted of blood T cells: a sorted CD56 or NKG2C T cell subset, CD4+ or CD8+ T cells, or bulk PBMC T cells (not recorded which). The origin of the receptors is a man aged 18 to 70 in good health.

This chain connects TRBV7-6 to TRBJ1-5. CDR1 and CDR2 from the germline V gene are SGHVS and FNYEAQ. The CDR3 loop spans 13 amino acids. CDR3 protein: CASSPDTYQPQHF.

This chain links TRBV12-5 with TRBJ2-3; the TCRdb call, TRBD1, lacks DNA for checking. This CDR3 is 17 amino acids long. Germline V gene lookup returns CDR1 LGHNT and CDR2 FRNRAP. CDR3 sequence: CASGLGQWGSGTDTQYF.

CDR3 residues: CASSALAGGETQYF. This rearrangement joins TRBV6-1 to TRBJ2-5; the D gene TCRdb calls, TRBD2, cannot be checked with no DNA. CDR3 size: 14 residues. In germline, CDR1 is MNHNS, CDR2 SASEGT.

The chain combines TRBV2 with TRBJ1-2; there is no DNA to check the TCRdb D call of TRBD1. Germline CDR1 is SNHLY and CDR2 is FYNNEI. There are 11 residues in the CDR3. The CDR3 region is CASSPGQGYTF.

The rearrangement links TRBV29-1 to TRBJ1-2; the D gene TCRdb calls, TRBD1, cannot be checked with no DNA. This CDR3 contains 12 residues. Germline V gene data show CDR1 as SQVTM and CDR2 as ANQGSEA. The CDR3 loop reads CSVRGYNYGYTF.

This rearrangement joins TRBV29-1 to TRBJ2-5; lacking DNA, the TRBD1 call made by TCRdb goes unchecked. The germline gives CDR1 SQVTM, CDR2 ANQGSEA. CDR3 size: 15 residues. CDR3 in amino acids: CSVAPRQTGRWTQYF.

The gene calls are TRBV5-6 and TRBJ1-6; TCRdb's D call of TRBD1 is untestable without DNA. CDR1 and CDR2 (germline): SGHDT, YYEEEE. This CDR3 spans 16 amino acids. The CDR3 reads CASGDRGNSYNSPLHF.

V usage is TRBV9 and J usage is TRBJ1-2. The germline gives CDR1 SGDLS, CDR2 YYNGEE. The CDR3 length is 15 residues. The CDR3 sequence is CASSPRGRSNYGYTF.

V and J are TRBV29-1 and TRBJ1-1; TCRdb gives TRBD1 as the D gene, but with no DNA this cannot be confirmed. Germline assignment: CDR1 SQVTM and CDR2 ANQGSEA. The CDR3 runs to 15 residues. This chain's CDR3 is CSVEVRGTGWTEAFF.

This chain uses TRBV7-9 with TRBJ2-1; lacking DNA, the TRBD1 call made by TCRdb goes unchecked. This CDR3 has 14 amino acids. CDR1 and CDR2 from the germline V gene are SEHNR and FQNEAQ (reference sequence). The CDR3 loop is CASSLDLRAGEQFF.

V usage is TRBV7-9 and J usage is TRBJ2-2; lacking DNA, the TRBD1 call made by TCRdb goes unchecked. CDR1 SEHNR and CDR2 FQNEAQ come from the germline V gene (reference sequence). The CDR3 is 15 residues long. Here the CDR3 reads CASSLRGEGTGELFF.

This chain connects TRBV7-9 to TRBJ2-6; TCRdb calls TRBD1, which cannot be checked without DNA. The CDR3 totals 17 residues. The germline CDR1 and CDR2 sequences are SEHNR and FQNEAQ (reference sequence). The chain's CDR3 is CASSLWTGDSGANVLTF.

The chain carries TRBV3-1 and TRBJ2-4; TCRdb's D call of TRBD1 is untestable without DNA. Germline CDR1 reads LGHDT; CDR2 reads YNNKEL (reference sequence). The CDR3 loop spans 16 amino acids. CDR3 amino acids: CASSPGTAIAKNIQYF.

V and J are TRBV7-3 and TRBJ1-2; the D gene TCRdb calls, TRBD1, cannot be checked with no DNA. The CDR3 extends over 14 amino acids. Germline values: CDR1 SGHTA, CDR2 FQGTGA. The CDR3 sequence is CASSQSGTDYGYTF. Drawing the rest from reference TRBV7-3 and TRBJ1-2, the complete variable domain is GAGVSQTPSNKVTEKGKYVELRCDPISGHTALYWYRQSLGQGPEFLIYFQGTGAADDSGLPNDRFFAVRPEGSVSTLKIQRTERGDSAVYLCASSQSGTDYGYTFGSGTRLTVV.

V usage is TRBV28 and J usage is TRBJ1-1. The CDR3 extends over 13 amino acids. Germline CDR1 reads MDHEN; CDR2 reads SYDVKM. The chain's CDR3 is CASRPFVDTEAFF.

The chain is built from TRBV7-9 and TRBJ2-3; the TCRdb call, TRBD2, lacks DNA for checking. The length of the CDR3 is 16 residues. Germline lookup yields CDR1 SEHNR and CDR2 FQNEAQ (reference sequence). The CDR3 reads CASSLSGGTSTDTQYF.

V gene TRBV12-3 or TRBV12-4 combines with J gene TRBJ1-1. The CDR3 length is 15 residues. CDR3 loop: CASSFWWATNTEAFF.

The chain combines TRBV7-2 with TRBJ2-7; TCRdb names TRBD2, which stays unverified in the absence of DNA. The CDR3 length is 15 residues. Per the germline V gene, CDR1 is SGHTA and CDR2 is FQGNSA. CDR3 residues: CASSFVAGAGDEQYF. Using reference TRBV7-2 and TRBJ2-7 for the parts outside the CDR3, the full variable domain is GAGVSQSPSNKVTEKGKDVELRCDPISGHTALYWYRQSLGQGLEFLIYFQGNSAPDKSGLPSDRFSAERTGGSVSTLTIQRTQQEDSAVYLCASSFVAGAGDEQYFGPGTRLTVT.

The J gene is TRBJ1-5, the V gene TRBV20-1; TCRdb names TRBD1, which stays unverified in the absence of DNA. The CDR3 is made up of 16 amino acids. Germline CDR1 DFQATT, CDR2 SNEGSKA (reference sequence). CDR3: CSARVSPVSSNQPQHF.

The chain has TRBV7-2 and TRBJ2-3. CDR1 and CDR2 (germline): SGHTA, FQGNSA. The CDR3 runs 14 residues. The CDR3 protein is CASSLRLRTDTQYF.

The chain employs TRBV6-1 and TRBJ2-3; TCRdb gives TRBD1 as the D gene, but with no DNA this cannot be confirmed. This CDR3 contains 15 residues. Germline lookup yields CDR1 MNHNS and CDR2 SASEGT. This CDR3 reads CASSQDRPSTDTQYF.

The chain uses TRBV20-1 and TRBJ2-7; TCRdb reports TRBD2, a call that lacks DNA to check it against. The length of the CDR3 is 13 residues. CDR1 is DFQATT, CDR2 SNEGSKA, per germline (reference sequence). CDR3 loop: CSAGSGGSGEQYF.

CDR3 protein: CASSRGTSGGFNEQFF. V and J are TRBV14 and TRBJ2-1; with no DNA, the TCRdb D assignment of TRBD2 cannot be verified. The CDR3 extends over 16 amino acids. CDR1 is SGHDN, CDR2 FVKESK, per germline.

The chain recombines TRBV6-1 with TRBJ1-2. The germline V gene encodes CDR1 MNHNS and CDR2 SASEGT. This CDR3 has 12 amino acids. The CDR3 sequence: CASKTETYGYTF.

The chain has TRBV12-3 or TRBV12-4 and TRBJ2-3; the D call of TRBD2 rests on TCRdb alone, since no DNA is present to check it. The CDR3 runs 14 residues. The CDR3 here is CASQRGGLADTQYF.

The rearrangement uses TRBV7-9 and TRBJ1-1; the D call of TRBD1 rests on TCRdb alone, since no DNA is present to check it. The CDR3 is made up of 12 amino acids. Germline V gives CDR1 SEHNR, CDR2 FQNEAQ (reference sequence). The chain's CDR3 is CASREQGAEAFF.